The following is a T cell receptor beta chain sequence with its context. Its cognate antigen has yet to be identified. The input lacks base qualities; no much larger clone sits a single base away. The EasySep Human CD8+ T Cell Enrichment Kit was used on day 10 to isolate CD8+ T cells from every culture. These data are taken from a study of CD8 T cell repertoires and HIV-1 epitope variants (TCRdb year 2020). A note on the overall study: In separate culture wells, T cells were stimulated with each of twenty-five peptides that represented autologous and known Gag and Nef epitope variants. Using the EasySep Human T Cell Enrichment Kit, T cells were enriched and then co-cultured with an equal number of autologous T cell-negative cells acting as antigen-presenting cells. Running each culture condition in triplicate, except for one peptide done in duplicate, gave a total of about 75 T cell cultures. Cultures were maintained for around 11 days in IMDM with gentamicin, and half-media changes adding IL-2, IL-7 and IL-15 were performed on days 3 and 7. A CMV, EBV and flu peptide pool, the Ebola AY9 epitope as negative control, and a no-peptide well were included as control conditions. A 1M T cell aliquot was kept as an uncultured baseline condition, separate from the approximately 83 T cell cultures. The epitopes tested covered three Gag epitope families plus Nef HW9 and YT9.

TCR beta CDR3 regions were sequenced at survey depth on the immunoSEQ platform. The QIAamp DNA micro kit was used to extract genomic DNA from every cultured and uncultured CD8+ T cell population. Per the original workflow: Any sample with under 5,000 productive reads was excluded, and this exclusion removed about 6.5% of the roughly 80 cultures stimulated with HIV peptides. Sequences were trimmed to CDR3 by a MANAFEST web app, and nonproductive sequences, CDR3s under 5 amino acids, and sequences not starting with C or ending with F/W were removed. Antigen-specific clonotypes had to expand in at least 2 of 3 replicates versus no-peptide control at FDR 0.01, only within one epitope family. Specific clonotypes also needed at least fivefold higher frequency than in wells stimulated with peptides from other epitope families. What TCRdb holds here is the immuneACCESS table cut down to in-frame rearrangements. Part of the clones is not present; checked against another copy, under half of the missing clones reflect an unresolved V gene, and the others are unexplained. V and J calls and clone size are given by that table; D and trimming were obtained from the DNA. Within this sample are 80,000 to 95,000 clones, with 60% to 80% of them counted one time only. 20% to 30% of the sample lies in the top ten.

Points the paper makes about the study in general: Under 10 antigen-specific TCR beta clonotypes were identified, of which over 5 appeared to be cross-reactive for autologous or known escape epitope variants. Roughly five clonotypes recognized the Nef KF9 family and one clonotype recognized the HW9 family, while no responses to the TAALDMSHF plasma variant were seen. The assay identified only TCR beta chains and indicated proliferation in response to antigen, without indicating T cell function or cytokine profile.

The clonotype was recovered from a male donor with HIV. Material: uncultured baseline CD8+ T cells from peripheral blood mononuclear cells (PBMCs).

The DNA reads TGTGCCAGCACTCTAGCGGGAGGCCCTAGCACAGATACGCAGTATTTT. The encoded protein is CASTLAGGPSTDTQYF. The sequence links TRBV7-2 to TRBJ2-3; the central 11 bases match TRBD2. For this chain, trimming is 7 bases at the V end and 0 bases at the J end, and the number of junction bases without a gene match is 6. Sequences SGHTA (CDR1) and FQGNSA (CDR2) are obtained from the germline V gene. The CDR3 contains 16 residues, cysteine and phenylalanine counted. Just CDR3 DNA is preserved here, 48 bases in frame from base 1.